The rows below give T cell receptor beta chains drawn from one sample of a study of T cell changes during pregnancy in multiple sclerosis. The method was immunoSEQ multiplex PCR; TCRdb's version includes in-frame clones alone and lacks a portion of them. In the table there are about 38,000 clones, more than 85% of which are singletons. This sample comprised CD8+ T cells from peripheral blood mononuclear cells, obtained in the third trimester of pregnancy. The receptors originated from a female donor with multiple sclerosis, enrolled in a pregnancy study. Both conserved end residues are part of each CDR3. A D gene is named only where the DNA matches it firmly. Some rows have no size entry. The others give once, few or many, or a class for an expanded clone.

clone_size	v_call	j_call	d_call	cdr3_aa	cdr3_nt
NA	TRBV9	TRBJ2-7	TRBD1	CASSGHRGTHEQYF	TGTGCCAGCAGCGGACACAGGGGAACCCACGAGCAGTACTTC
NA	TRBV10-3	TRBJ2-5	NA	CAISDYEETQYF	TGTGCCATCAGTGATTACGAGGAGACCCAGTACTTC
NA	TRBV6-1	TRBJ1-4	NA	CASSVGRGNEKLFF	TGTGCCAGCAGTGTAGGGAGGGGGAATGAAAAACTGTTTTTT
NA	TRBV18	TRBJ1-4	NA	CASSSNNGNEKLFF	TGTGCCAGCTCATCCAATAACGGGAATGAAAAACTGTTTTTT
NA	TRBV27	TRBJ1-5	TRBD1	CASSPQGQPQHF	TGTGCCAGCAGCCCACAGGGGCAGCCCCAGCATTTT
NA	TRBV7-6	TRBJ2-2	NA	CASSLVWAGNTGELFF	TGTGCCAGCAGCTTAGTTTGGGCAGGGAACACCGGGGAGCTGTTTTTT
NA	TRBV11-2	TRBJ1-2	TRBD1	CASSLAGQGREGYTF	TGTGCCAGCAGCTTAGCGGGACAGGGACGGGAAGGCTACACCTTC
NA	TRBV11-3	TRBJ2-1	TRBD2	CASSLASGGYNEQFF	TGTGCCAGCAGCTTAGCCAGCGGGGGCTACAATGAGCAGTTCTTC
NA	TRBV4-2	TRBJ2-6	NA	CASSQDLGGRDIYSSGANVLTF	TGTGCCAGCAGCCAAGATCTAGGTGGGAGGGACATCTATTCATCTGGGGCCAACGTCCTGACTTTC
NA	TRBV5-6	TRBJ1-2	TRBD1	CASSYGTGSPDYGYTF	TGTGCCAGCAGCTATGGGACAGGGAGTCCTGACTATGGCTACACCTTC
NA	TRBV7-6	TRBJ1-3	NA	CASSATGHGNTIYF	TGTGCCAGCAGCGCAACAGGGCACGGAAACACCATATATTTT
once	TRBV11-2	TRBJ2-3	NA	CASSPKGSGRFTDTQYF	TGTGCCAGCAGCCCCAAGGGGTCAGGGAGGTTCACAGATACGCAGTATTTT
NA	TRBV2	TRBJ1-2	NA	CASSDAGDYGYTF	TGTGCCAGCAGTGATGCAGGTGATTATGGCTACACCTTC
medium-sized	TRBV19	TRBJ2-3	TRBD2	CASSGGADTQYF	TGTGCCAGTAGCGGGGGGGCAGATACGCAGTATTTT
NA	TRBV27	TRBJ1-5	NA	CASSLNGLFQPQHF	TGTGCCAGCAGTTTAAATGGACTTTTTCAGCCCCAGCATTTT
NA	TRBV5-1	TRBJ1-1	TRBD1	CASSLYTGAGTEAFF	TGCGCCAGCAGCTTGTACACAGGGGCTGGCACTGAAGCTTTCTTT
NA	TRBV27	TRBJ1-2	NA	CASSNGQSYGYTF	TGTGCCAGCAGTAACGGACAGTCATATGGCTACACCTTC
NA	TRBV27	TRBJ1-6	NA	CASSLGRSYNSPLHF	TGTGCCAGCAGTTTAGGGAGGAGTTATAATTCACCCCTCCACTTT
NA	TRBV10-3	TRBJ1-1	NA	CAISGGGFGDTEAFF	TGTGCCATCAGTGGGGGGGGCTTTGGGGACACTGAAGCTTTCTTT
NA	TRBV5-1	TRBJ1-1	NA	CASSLDVSGTEAFF	TGCGCCAGCAGCTTGGATGTTTCGGGGACTGAAGCTTTCTTT
NA	TRBV14	TRBJ1-6	NA	CASSQGEDSSYNSPLHF	TGTGCCAGCAGCCAAGGCGAGGACAGCTCCTATAATTCACCCCTCCACTTT
NA	TRBV6-1	TRBJ1-3	NA	CASSESAGVGNTIYF	TGTGCCAGCAGTGAATCGGCAGGGGTTGGAAACACCATATATTTT
once	TRBV5-6	TRBJ1-2	TRBD1	CASSELTGGYGYTF	TGTGCCAGCAGCGAACTGACAGGGGGTTATGGCTACACCTTC
NA	TRBV19	TRBJ2-7	NA	CASSISGENYEQYF	TGTGCCAGTAGTATATCCGGTGAGAACTACGAGCAGTACTTC
NA	TRBV7-9	TRBJ1-2	TRBD1	CASSLDRRNYGYTF	TGTGCCAGCAGCCTGGACAGGCGAAACTATGGCTACACCTTC
NA	TRBV5-1	TRBJ2-1	NA	CASKMLGLGTDLYNEQFF	TGCGCCAGCAAGATGTTGGGTTTAGGGACTGACCTCTACAATGAGCAGTTCTTC
NA	TRBV2	TRBJ2-1	TRBD1	CASRDRTGVGNEQFF	TGTGCCAGCAGGGACAGGACTGGGGTTGGCAATGAGCAGTTCTTC
NA	TRBV6-4	TRBJ1-2	NA	CASSELPGAGGYTF	TGTGCCAGCAGTGAACTTCCAGGGGCCGGCGGCTACACCTTC
once	TRBV6-5	TRBJ2-7	NA	CASSGPNPYEQYF	TGTGCCAGCAGTGGGCCGAACCCCTACGAGCAGTACTTC
once	TRBV6-5	TRBJ2-3	NA	CASSSTVLSTDTQYF	TGTGCCAGCAGTTCGACTGTTCTTAGCACAGATACGCAGTATTTT
NA	TRBV9	TRBJ1-1	NA	CASSWVEGGTEAFF	TGTGCCAGCAGCTGGGTTGAGGGCGGCACTGAAGCTTTCTTT
NA	TRBV5-6	TRBJ1-1	NA	CASSGGAGEAFF	TGTGCCAGCAGCGGGGGGGCTGGTGAAGCTTTCTTT
NA	TRBV13	TRBJ1-4	NA	CASSSQWGQGREKLFF	TGTGCCAGCAGCTCCCAATGGGGGCAGGGGCGTGAAAAACTGTTTTTT
NA	TRBV9	TRBJ1-1	NA	CASSTRGGTEAFF	TGTGCCAGCAGCACACGGGGTGGCACTGAAGCTTTCTTT
NA	TRBV14	TRBJ2-7	NA	CASSQVTAPYEQYF	TGTGCCAGCAGCCAAGTTACAGCTCCCTACGAGCAGTACTTC
NA	TRBV5-1	TRBJ1-6	NA	CASSLEGSRGLNSPLHF	TGCGCCAGCAGCTTGGAAGGGTCCCGGGGGTTGAATTCACCCCTCCACTTT
NA	TRBV13	TRBJ1-1	TRBD1	CASSLTGETEAFF	TGTGCCAGCAGCCTCACAGGGGAGACTGAAGCTTTCTTT
NA	TRBV14	TRBJ2-1	TRBD1	CASSTDRGYNEQFF	TGTGCCAGCAGCACAGACAGGGGATACAATGAGCAGTTCTTC
NA	TRBV7-9	TRBJ2-4	TRBD1	CASRGQGPKNIQYF	TGTGCCAGCAGAGGACAGGGTCCCAAAAACATTCAGTACTTC
NA	TRBV7-2	TRBJ2-1	TRBD2	CASSLVWSGSSYNEQFF	TGTGCCAGCAGCTTAGTCTGGAGCGGGAGCTCCTACAATGAGCAGTTCTTC
NA	TRBV7-3	TRBJ2-1	TRBD1	CASSPGQGMDEQFF	TGTGCCAGCAGCCCGGGACAGGGGATGGATGAGCAGTTCTTC
NA	TRBV12-2	TRBJ2-1	NA	CASRLASGGEQFF	TGTGCAAGTCGCTTAGCGTCGGGGGGTGAGCAGTTCTTC
medium-sized	TRBV2	TRBJ2-1	NA	CASSKTGVEAVF	TGTGCCAGCAGCAAGACTGGGGTCGAAGCGGTCTTC
NA	TRBV9	TRBJ2-1	TRBD2	CASSEGLAGVNEQFF	TGTGCCAGCAGCGAGGGACTAGCGGGGGTCAATGAGCAGTTCTTC
NA	TRBV27	TRBJ1-1	NA	CASSLSLGAMNTEAFF	TGTGCCAGCAGTTTATCATTGGGGGCCATGAACACTGAAGCTTTCTTT
NA	TRBV5-1	TRBJ2-5	NA	CASSRTSQETQYF	TGCGCCAGCAGCCGAACCAGCCAAGAGACCCAGTACTTC
NA	TRBV29-1	TRBJ1-1	NA	CSVDREGKDTEAFF	TGCAGCGTTGACAGGGAGGGCAAGGACACTGAAGCTTTCTTT
NA	TRBV5-6	TRBJ1-5	NA	CASKSQGANQPQHF	TGTGCCAGCAAATCGCAAGGAGCCAATCAGCCCCAGCATTTT